These T cell receptor beta chains were read from a single sample in a study of T cell responses to AZD1222 COVID-19 vaccine. TCRdb keeps only in-frame clones here, not all; method: immunoSEQ multiplex PCR. The repertoire holds 95,000 to 150,000 clones, with under 85% as singletons. This specimen consisted of peripheral blood, obtained on day 0 of AZD1222 vaccination. The receptors shown here come from an adult in good health. Each CDR3 is given with its conserved first and last residue. Each record gives: clone size, J gene, V gene, D gene, CDR3 DNA, CDR3 protein. The D gene is left open where the match is weak. A row's size may be missing; if present it is once, few, many or a size class.

size: few
J: TRBJ1-5
V: TRBV7-2
D: TRBD1
DNA: TGTGCCAGCAGCCTCCGGGGGCCAGGGGGCTATCAGCCCCAGCATTTT
CDR3: CASSLRGPGGYQPQHF

size: .
J: TRBJ2-7
V: TRBV7-9
D: TRBD2
DNA: TGTGCCAGCAGCTTAAGTTCGGGGGGGCACGAGCAGTACTTC
CDR3: CASSLSSGGHEQYF

size: .
J: TRBJ1-6
V: TRBV28
D: TRBD1
DNA: TGTGCCAGCATATCGGACAGGGAAGGATCACCCCTCCACTTT
CDR3: CASISDREGSPLHF

size: .
J: TRBJ1-2
V: TRBV12-3/TRBV12-4
D: .
DNA: TGTGCCAGCAGGCCAGGAAATAACTATGGCTACACCTTC
CDR3: CASRPGNNYGYTF

size: .
J: TRBJ2-7
V: TRBV9
D: .
DNA: TGTGCCAGCAGCGTAGGAGATGGCTACGAGCAGTACTTC
CDR3: CASSVGDGYEQYF

size: .
J: TRBJ1-1
V: TRBV30
D: TRBD1
DNA: TGTGCCTGGAGTAGACAGGGTTATACTGAAGCTTTCTTT
CDR3: CAWSRQGYTEAFF

size: .
J: TRBJ2-2
V: TRBV7-9
D: TRBD1
DNA: TGTGCCAGCAGCAGGGACAGGGTTAACGGGGAGCTGTTTTTT
CDR3: CASSRDRVNGELFF

size: .
J: TRBJ2-1
V: TRBV24-1
D: TRBD1
DNA: TGTGCCACCAGTGATTTGCTACAGGGGAACAACAATGAGCAGTTCTTC
CDR3: CATSDLLQGNNNEQFF

size: .
J: TRBJ1-1
V: TRBV6-1
D: .
DNA: TGTGCCAGCAGTGAACAAGCCTTGGGCACTGAAGCTTTCTTT
CDR3: CASSEQALGTEAFF

size: .
J: TRBJ2-7
V: TRBV6-1
D: .
DNA: TGTGCCAGCAGTGAAGGGACCTTAGAGCAGTACTTC
CDR3: CASSEGTLEQYF

size: .
J: TRBJ1-2
V: TRBV4-3
D: .
DNA: TGCGCCAGCAGCCAAGTCCGAGGAGATGGCTACACCTTC
CDR3: CASSQVRGDGYTF

size: .
J: TRBJ2-1
V: TRBV7-2
D: .
DNA: TGTGCCAGCAGCCCAACTTTGAGTCGGAGGACTAACTCCCCCAATGAGCAGTTCTTC
CDR3: CASSPTLSRRTNSPNEQFF

size: .
J: TRBJ1-1
V: TRBV29-1
D: .
DNA: TGCAGCGTTGAAGACCCCCGGGGTTTGTACACTGAAGCTTTCTTT
CDR3: CSVEDPRGLYTEAFF

size: few
J: TRBJ1-6
V: TRBV2
D: .
DNA: TGTGCCAGCAGCGAAACAGGGCCGGGGATGAATAATTCACCCCTCCACTTT
CDR3: CASSETGPGMNNSPLHF

size: .
J: TRBJ2-2
V: TRBV3-1/TRBV3-2
D: .
DNA: TGTGCCAGCAGCCACTCCGGGGAGCTGTTTTTT
CDR3: CASSHSGELFF

size: .
J: TRBJ1-5
V: TRBV3-1/TRBV3-2
D: .
DNA: TGTGCCAGCAGCCAAGGCCCCCCCGGGGGCAATCAGCCCCAGCATTTT
CDR3: CASSQGPPGGNQPQHF

size: .
J: TRBJ1-1
V: TRBV3-1/TRBV3-2
D: TRBD1
DNA: TGTGCCAGCAGCCTGTGGGCAGGGGGTTTTTGGGCTTTCTTT
CDR3: CASSLWAGGFWAFF

size: .
J: TRBJ2-2
V: TRBV6-5
D: .
DNA: TGTGCCTCACGGGGAGTAGGGGAGCTGTTTTTT
CDR3: CASRGVGELFF